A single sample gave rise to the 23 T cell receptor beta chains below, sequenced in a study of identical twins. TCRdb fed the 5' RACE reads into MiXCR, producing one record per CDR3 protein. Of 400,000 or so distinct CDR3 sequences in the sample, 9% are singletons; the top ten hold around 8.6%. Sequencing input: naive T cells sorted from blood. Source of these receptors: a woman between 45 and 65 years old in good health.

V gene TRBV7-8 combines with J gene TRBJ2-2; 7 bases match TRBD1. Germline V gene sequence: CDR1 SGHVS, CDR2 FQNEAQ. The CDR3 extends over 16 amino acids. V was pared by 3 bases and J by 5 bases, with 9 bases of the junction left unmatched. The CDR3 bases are TGTGCCAGCAGCTTCGGGACAGCCGCGAGGACCGGGGAGCTGTTTTTT. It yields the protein CASSFGTAARTGELFF.

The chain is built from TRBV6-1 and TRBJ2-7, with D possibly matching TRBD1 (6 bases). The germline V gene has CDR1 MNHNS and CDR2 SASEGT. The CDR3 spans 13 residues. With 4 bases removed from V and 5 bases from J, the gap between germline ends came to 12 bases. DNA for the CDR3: TGTGCCAGCAGTGTTACAGGGACGCACGAGCAGTACGTC. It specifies CASSVTGTHEQYV.

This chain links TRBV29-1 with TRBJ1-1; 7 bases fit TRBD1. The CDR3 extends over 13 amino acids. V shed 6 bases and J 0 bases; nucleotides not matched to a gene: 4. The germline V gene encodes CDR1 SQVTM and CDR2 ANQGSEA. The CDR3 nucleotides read TGCAGCGTCGGACAGGTCCTGAACACTGAAGCTTTCTTT. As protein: CSVGQVLNTEAFF.

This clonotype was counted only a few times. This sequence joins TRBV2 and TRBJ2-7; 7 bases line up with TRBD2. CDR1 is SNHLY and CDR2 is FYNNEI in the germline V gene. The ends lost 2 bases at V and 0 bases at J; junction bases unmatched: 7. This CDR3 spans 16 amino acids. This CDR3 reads CASSELAEFSSYEQYV. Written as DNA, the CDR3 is TGTGCCAGCAGTGAACTAGCGGAGTTTAGCTCCTACGAGCAGTACGTC.

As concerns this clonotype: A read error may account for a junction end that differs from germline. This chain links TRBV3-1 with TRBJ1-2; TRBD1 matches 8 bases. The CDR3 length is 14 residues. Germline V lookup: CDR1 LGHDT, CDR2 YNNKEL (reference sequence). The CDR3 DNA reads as TGTGCCAGCAGCTATCAGGGGGCTGGATATGGCTGGGCCTTC. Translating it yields CASSYQGAGYGWAF.

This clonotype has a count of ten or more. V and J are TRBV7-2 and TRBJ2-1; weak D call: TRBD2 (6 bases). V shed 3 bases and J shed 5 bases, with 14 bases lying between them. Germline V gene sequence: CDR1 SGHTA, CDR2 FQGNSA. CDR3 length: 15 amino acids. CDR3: CASSLTLGLHNEQFF. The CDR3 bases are TGTGCCAGCAGCTTGACCTTGGGACTGCACAATGAGCAGTTCTTC.

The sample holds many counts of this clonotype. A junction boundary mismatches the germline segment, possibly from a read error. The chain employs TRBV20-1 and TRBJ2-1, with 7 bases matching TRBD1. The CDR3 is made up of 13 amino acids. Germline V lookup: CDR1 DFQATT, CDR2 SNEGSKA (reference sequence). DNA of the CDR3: TGCAGTGCTAGAGGGTGGGACAGAGGGTTTCCGGTCTTC. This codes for CSARGWDRGFPVF.

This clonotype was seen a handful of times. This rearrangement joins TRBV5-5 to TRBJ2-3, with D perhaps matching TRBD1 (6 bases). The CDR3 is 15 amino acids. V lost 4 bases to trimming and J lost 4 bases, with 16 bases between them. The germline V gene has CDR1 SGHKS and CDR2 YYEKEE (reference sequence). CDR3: CASSATGFRSDTQYF. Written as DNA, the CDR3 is TGTGCCAGCAGCGCCACAGGGTTCCGATCAGATACGCAGTATTTT.

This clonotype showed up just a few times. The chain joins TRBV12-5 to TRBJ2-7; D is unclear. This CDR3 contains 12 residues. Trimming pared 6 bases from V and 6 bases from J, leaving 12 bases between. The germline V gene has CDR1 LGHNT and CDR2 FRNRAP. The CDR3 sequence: CASGSVWAEQYF. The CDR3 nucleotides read TGTGCTAGTGGCTCCGTGTGGGCCGAGCAGTACTTC.

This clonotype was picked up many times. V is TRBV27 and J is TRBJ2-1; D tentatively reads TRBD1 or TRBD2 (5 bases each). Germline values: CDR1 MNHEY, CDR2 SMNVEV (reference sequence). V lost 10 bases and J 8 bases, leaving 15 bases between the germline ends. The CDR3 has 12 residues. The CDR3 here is CATRDPGYEQFF. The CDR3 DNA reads TGTGCCACCCGGGACCCCGGCTATGAGCAGTTCTTC.

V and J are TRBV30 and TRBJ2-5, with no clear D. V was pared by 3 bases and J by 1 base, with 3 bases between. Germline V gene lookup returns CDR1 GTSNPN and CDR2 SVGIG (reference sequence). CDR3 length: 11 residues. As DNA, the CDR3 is TGTGCCTGGAGCCCCCAAGAGACCCAGTACTTC. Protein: CAWSPQETQYF.

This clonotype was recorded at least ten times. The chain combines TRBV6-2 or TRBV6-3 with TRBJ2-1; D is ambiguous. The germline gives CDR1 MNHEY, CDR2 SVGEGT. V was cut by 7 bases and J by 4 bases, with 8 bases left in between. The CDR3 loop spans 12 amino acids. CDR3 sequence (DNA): TGTGCCAGCAACTCGCCTTACAATGAGCAGTTCTTC. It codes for CASNSPYNEQFF.

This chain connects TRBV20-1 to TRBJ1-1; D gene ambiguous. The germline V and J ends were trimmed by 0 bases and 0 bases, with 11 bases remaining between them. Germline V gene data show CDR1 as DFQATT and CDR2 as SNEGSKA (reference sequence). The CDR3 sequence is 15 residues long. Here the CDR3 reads CSARDWWQLNTEAFF. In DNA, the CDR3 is TGCAGTGCTAGAGATTGGTGGCAGTTGAACACTGAAGCTTTCTTT.

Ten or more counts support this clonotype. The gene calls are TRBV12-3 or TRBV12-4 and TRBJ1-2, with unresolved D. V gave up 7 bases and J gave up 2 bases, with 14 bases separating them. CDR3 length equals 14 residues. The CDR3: CASTGRVINYGYTF. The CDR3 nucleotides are TGTGCCAGCACCGGAAGGGTAATAAACTATGGCTACACCTTC.

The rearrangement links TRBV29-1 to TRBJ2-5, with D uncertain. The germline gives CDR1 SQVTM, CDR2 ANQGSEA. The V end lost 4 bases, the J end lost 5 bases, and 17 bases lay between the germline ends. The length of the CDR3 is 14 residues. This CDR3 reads CSVVGGRPGETQYF. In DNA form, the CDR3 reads TGCAGCGTTGTTGGCGGACGCCCTGGGGAGACCCAGTACTTC.

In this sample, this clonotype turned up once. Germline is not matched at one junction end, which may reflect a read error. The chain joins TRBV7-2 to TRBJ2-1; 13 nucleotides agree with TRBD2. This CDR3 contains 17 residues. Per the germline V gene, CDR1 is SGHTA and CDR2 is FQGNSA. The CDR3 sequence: CAGSLGGTSGIGNEQFF. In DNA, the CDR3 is TGTGCCGGCAGCTTAGGGGGGACTAGCGGGATAGGTAATGAGCAGTTCTTC.

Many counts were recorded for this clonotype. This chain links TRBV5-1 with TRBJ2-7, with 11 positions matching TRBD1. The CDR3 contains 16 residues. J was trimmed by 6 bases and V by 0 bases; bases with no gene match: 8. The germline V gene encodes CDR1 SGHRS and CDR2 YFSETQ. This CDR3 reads CASSLGTGGNGIEQYV. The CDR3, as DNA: TGCGCCAGCAGCTTGGGGACAGGGGGCAACGGTATCGAGCAGTACGTC.

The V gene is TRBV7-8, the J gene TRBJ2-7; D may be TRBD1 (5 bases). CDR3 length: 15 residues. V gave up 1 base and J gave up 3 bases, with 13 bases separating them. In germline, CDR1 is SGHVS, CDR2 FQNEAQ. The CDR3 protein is CASSLGSGQGYEQYF. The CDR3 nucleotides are TGTGCCAGCAGCTTAGGATCTGGTCAGGGCTACGAGCAGTACTTC.

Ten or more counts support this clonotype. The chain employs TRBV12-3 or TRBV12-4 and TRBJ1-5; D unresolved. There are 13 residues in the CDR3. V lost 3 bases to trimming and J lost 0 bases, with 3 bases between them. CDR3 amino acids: CASSFYSNQPQHF. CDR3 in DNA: TGTGCCAGCAGTTTTTATAGCAATCAGCCCCAGCATTTT.

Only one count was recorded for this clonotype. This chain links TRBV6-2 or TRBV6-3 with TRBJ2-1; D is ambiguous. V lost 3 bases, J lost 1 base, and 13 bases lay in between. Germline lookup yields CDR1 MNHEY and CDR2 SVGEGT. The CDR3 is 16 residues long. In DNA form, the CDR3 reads TGTGCCAGCAGTTATGTCGGAGCGCTTTCCTACAATGAGCAGTTCTTC. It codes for CASSYVGALSYNEQFF.

The CDR3 sequence is CASSQDPRGEQFF. The CDR3, as DNA: TGTGCCAGCAGCCAAGATCCGCGGGGCGAGCAGTTCTTC. The V gene is TRBV4-2, the J gene TRBJ2-1; D may be TRBD2 (6 bases). In germline, CDR1 is LGHNA, CDR2 YNFKEQ. The CDR3 loop spans 13 amino acids. V lost 0 bases and J 10 bases, leaving 10 bases between the germline ends.

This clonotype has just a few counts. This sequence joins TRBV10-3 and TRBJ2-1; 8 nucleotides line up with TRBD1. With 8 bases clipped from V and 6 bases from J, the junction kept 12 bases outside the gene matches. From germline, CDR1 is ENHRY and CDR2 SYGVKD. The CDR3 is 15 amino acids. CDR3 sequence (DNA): TGTGCCATCGGGGAAACAGGGGGAAAGGGCAATGAGCAGTTCTTC. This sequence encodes CAIGETGGKGNEQFF.

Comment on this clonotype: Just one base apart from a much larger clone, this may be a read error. This chain's CDR3 is CSVVGIELAKNIQYF. In DNA, the CDR3 is TGCAGCGTTGTAGGGATAGAATTAGCCAAAAACATTCAGTACTTC. The chain combines TRBV29-1 with TRBJ2-4; D not certain. Germline CDR1 and CDR2: SQVTM and ANQGSEA. The CDR3 runs 15 residues. V lost 4 bases and J lost 0, with 13 bases in between. The full variable domain, rest sourced from reference TRBV29-1 and TRBJ2-4, is SAVISQKPSRDICQRGTSLTIQCQVDSQVTMMFWYRQQPGQSLTLIATANQGSEATYESGFVIDKFPISRPNLTFSTLTVSNMSPEDSSIYLCSVVGIELAKNIQYFGAGTRLSVL.